What follows describes a single TCR beta chain. Its matching antigen is unknown. The entry originates in a study of cytomegalovirus exposure and HLA in healthy donors. As for the study in general: Samples from HLA-typed donors yielded approximately 88 million unique TCRs in an early data release.

Germline CDR1 reads ENHRY; CDR2 reads SYGVKD. This CDR3 has 16 amino acids. V was shortened by 2 bases and J by 4 bases, with 14 bases between the two germline ends. Primers: 60 Vbeta forward and 13 Jbeta reverse. TCRdb keeps only in-frame clones here, not all; method: immunoSEQ multiplex PCR. The sample has approximately 91,000 clones; around nine tenths are singletons. Regarding the study as a whole: Through in vitro validation, three CMV-associated chains were shown to be specific for CMV antigens.

Donors in the study were healthy people who gave bone marrow. This receptor was taken from a man under 40 in good health and CMV-seropositive. The gene calls are TRBV10-3 and TRBJ2-2; the D gene is possibly TRBD1 (5 bases). Sequencing was done on a sample of PBMCs. CDR3 sequence (DNA): TGTGCCATCAGTGAGGCGCAGGGAAAGGGCACCGGGGAGCTGTTTTTT. Residues: CAISEAQGKGTGELFF.